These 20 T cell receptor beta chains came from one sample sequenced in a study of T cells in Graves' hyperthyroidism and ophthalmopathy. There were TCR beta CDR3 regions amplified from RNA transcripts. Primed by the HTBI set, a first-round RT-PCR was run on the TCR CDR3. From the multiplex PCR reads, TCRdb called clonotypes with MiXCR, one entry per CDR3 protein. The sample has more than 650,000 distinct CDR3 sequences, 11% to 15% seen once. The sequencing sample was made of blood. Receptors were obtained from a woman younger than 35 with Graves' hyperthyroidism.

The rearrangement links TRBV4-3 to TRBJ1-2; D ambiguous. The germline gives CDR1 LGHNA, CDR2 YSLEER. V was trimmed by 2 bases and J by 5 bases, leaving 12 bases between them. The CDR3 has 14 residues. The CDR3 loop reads CASSQRRGTYGYTF. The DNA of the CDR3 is TGCGCCAGCAGCCAACGACGGGGTACTTATGGCTACACCTTC.

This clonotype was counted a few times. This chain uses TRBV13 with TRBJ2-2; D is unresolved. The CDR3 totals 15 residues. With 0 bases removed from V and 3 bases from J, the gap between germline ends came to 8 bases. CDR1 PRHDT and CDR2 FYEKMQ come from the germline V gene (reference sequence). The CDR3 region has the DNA TGTGCCAGCAGCTTAGGCCTTCAATACACCGGGGAGCTGTTTTTT. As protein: CASSLGLQYTGELFF.

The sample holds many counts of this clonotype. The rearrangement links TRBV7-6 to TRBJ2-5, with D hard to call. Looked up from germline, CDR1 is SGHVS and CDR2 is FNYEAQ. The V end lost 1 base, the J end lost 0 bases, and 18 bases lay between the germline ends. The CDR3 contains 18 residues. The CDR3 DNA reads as TGTGCCAGCAGCTTAGGCTGTGCGTCCTGCCCGTACCAAGAGACCCAGTACTTC. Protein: CASSLGCASCPYQETQYF.

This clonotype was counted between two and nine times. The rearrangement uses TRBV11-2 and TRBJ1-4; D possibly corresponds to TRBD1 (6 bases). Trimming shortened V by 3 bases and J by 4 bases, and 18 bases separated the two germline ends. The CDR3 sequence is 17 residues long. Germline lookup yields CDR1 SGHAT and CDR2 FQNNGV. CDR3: CASSLDLGGAVNEKLFF. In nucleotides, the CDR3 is TGTGCCAGCAGCTTGGATCTTGGGGGCGCGGTTAATGAAAAACTGTTTTTT.

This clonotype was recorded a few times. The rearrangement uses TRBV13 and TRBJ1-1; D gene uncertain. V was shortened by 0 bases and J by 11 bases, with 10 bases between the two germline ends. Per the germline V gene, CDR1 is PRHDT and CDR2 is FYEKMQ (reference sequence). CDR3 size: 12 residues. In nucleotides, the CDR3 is TGTGCCAGCAGCTTAGGTTCTGGGTGGGCTTTCTTT. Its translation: CASSLGSGWAFF.

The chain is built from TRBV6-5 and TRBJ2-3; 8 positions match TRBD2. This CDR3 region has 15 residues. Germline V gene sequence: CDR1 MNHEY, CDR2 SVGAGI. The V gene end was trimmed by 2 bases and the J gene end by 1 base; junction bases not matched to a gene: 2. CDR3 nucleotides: TGTGCCAGCAGTTACCGGGGGGGAGGCACAGATACGCAGTATTTT. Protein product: CASSYRGGGTDTQYF.

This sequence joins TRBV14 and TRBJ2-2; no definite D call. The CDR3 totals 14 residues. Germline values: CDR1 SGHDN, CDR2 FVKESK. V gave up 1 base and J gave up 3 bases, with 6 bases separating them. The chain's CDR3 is CASSQGVYTGELFF. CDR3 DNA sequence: TGTGCCAGCAGCCAAGGGGTCTACACCGGGGAGCTGTTTTTT.

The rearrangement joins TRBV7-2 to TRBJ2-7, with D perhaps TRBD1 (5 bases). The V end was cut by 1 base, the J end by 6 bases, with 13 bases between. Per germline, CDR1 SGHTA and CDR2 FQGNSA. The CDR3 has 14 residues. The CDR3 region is CASSLGPGRGEQYF. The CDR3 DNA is TGTGCCAGCAGCTTAGGGCCAGGGCGTGGCGAGCAGTACTTC.

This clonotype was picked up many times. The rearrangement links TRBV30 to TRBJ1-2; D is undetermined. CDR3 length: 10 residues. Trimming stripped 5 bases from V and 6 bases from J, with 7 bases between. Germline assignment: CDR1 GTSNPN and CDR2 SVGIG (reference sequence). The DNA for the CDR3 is TGTGCCTGGTGGGGAAATGGCTACACCTTC. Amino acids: CAWWGNGYTF.

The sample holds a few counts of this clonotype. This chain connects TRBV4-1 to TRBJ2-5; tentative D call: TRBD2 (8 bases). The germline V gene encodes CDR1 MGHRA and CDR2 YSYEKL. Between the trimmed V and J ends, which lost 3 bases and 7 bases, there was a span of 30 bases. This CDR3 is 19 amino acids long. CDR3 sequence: CASSHPGGGQRMSFGTQYF. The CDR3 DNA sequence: TGCGCCAGCAGCCACCCGGGGGGGGGACAGAGGATGTCCTTCGGGACCCAGTACTTC.

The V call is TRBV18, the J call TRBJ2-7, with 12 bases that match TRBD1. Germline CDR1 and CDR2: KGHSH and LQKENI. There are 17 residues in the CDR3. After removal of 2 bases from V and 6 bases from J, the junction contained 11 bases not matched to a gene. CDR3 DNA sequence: TGTGCCAGCTCACCATCGCTCGTCCGGGACAGGGGGCGCGAGCAGTACTTC. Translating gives CASSPSLVRDRGREQYF.

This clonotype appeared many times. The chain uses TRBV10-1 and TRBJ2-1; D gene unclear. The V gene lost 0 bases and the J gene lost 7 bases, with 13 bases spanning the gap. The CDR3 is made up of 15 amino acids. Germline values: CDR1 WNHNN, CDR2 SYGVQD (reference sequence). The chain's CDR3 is CASSESTQPKNEQFF. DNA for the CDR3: TGCGCCAGCAGTGAGTCGACCCAGCCGAAAAATGAGCAGTTCTTC.

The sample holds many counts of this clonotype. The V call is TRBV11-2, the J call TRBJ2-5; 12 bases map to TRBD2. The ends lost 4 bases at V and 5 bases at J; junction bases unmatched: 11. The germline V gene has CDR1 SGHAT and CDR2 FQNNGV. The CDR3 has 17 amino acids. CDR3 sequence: CASSSLAGGHSRETQYF. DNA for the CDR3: TGTGCCAGCAGCTCACTAGCGGGAGGACACTCCAGGGAGACCCAGTACTTC.

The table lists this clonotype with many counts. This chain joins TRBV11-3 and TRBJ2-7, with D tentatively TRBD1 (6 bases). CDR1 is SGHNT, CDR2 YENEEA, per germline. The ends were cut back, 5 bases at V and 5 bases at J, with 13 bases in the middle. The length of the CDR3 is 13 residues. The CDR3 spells CASSPRTVHEQYF. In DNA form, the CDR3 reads TGTGCCAGCAGCCCCCGGACAGTTCACGAGCAGTACTTC.

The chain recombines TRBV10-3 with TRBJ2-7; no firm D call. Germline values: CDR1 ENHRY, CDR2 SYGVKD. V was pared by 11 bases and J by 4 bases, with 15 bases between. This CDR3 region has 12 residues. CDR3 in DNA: TGTGCCGTTCTATTACCATCATACGAGCAGTACTTC. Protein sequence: CAVLLPSYEQYF.

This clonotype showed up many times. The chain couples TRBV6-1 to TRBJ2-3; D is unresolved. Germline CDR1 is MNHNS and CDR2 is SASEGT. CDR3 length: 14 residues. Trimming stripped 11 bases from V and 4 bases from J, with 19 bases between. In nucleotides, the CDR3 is TGTGCCGTACAACCCAGTCTCGGAGCAGATACGCAGTATTTT. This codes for CAVQPSLGADTQYF.

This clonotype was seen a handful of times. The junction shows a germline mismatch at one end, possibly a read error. This CDR3 is CANSNRHTAGTDTQYF. The CDR3 coding sequence is TGCGCCAACAGCAACAGACATACTGCGGGCACAGATACGCAGTATTTT. V gene TRBV5-1 combines with J gene TRBJ2-3; D call uncertain. This CDR3 is 16 amino acids long. Germline V lookup: CDR1 SGHRS, CDR2 YFSETQ.

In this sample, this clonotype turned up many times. Here the CDR3 DNA reads TGCGCCAGCAGCCTACCCTCATCAGGGAACACTGAAGCTTTCTTT. It is translated as CASSLPSSGNTEAFF. The rearrangement uses TRBV5-1 and TRBJ1-1; D gene unclear. This CDR3 is built from 15 residues. Germline CDR1 and CDR2: SGHRS and YFSETQ. V dropped 4 bases and J dropped 1 base, with 14 bases sitting between them.

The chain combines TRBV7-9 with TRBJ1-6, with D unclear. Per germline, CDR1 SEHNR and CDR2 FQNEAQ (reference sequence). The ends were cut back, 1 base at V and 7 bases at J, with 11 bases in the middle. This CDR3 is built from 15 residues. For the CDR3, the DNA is TGTGCCAGCAGCTTAGGTATAGGACCGAATTCACCCCTCCACTTT. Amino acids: CASSLGIGPNSPLHF. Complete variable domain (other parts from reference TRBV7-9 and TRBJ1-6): DTGVSQNPRHKITKRGQNVTFRCDPISEHNRLYWYRQTLGQGPEFLTYFQNEAQLEKSRLLSDRFSAERPKGSFSTLEIQRTEQGDSAMYLCASSLGIGPNSPLHFGNGTRLTVT.

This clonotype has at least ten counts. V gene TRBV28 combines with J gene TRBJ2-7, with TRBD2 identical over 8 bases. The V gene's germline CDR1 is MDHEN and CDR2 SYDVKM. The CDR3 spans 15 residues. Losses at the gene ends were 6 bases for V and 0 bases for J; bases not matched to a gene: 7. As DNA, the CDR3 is TGTGCCAGCAGAACCTCCGGGACTAGCTCCTACGAGCAGTACTTC. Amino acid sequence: CASRTSGTSSYEQYF.